This T cell receptor (beta chain) stems from a study of regulatory T cells in long-lasting Graves disease. As for the study in general: It was over 5 years of antithyroid drugs, with positive TSH receptor antibodies, that meant persistent Graves' disease. Whole-study results and caveats: A greater number of public clonotypes (2,741) was shared by persistent patients than by new patients (approximately 1,000). There was favoring of TRBV28, TRBJ1-2 and TRBJ2-5 in persistent disease.

After removal of 4 bases from V and 6 bases from J, the junction contained 8 bases not matched to a gene. This CDR3 is 14 amino acids long. Germline V gene data show CDR1 as MNHNS and CDR2 as SASEGT. The time point is: persistent/refractory GD, antithyroid drugs over 5 years with positive TRAb. PBMC-derived RNA was used for the TCR library. The sample holds a few counts of this clonotype. Its antigen is unidentified. Arm-PCR of CDR3 regions and iRepertoire HTBI primers were used to build TCR beta libraries. Authors' processing steps: Throughout the samples, researchers identified roughly 59 TRBV and 14 TRBJ segments. TCRdb independently ran MiXCR on the multiplex PCR reads; one entry per CDR3 protein. For this entry, the V and J calls and clone size follow TCRdb and not the study's own pipeline. The table shows fewer than 600,000 distinct CDR3 sequences, with 20% to 25% occurring only once.

This receptor was identified in a female donor with Graves disease. The sample consisted of peripheral blood mononuclear cells (PBMCs), taken when the disease was refractory, from a patient treated with antithyroid drugs. The genes are TRBV6-1 and TRBJ2-7; TRBD1 matches at 8 bases. The DNA for the CDR3 is TGTGCCAGCAGTGGGGACAGGAGAAGACTCGAGCAGTACTTC. It specifies CASSGDRRRLEQYF.